These 10 T cell receptor beta chains originate from one sample sequenced in a study of blood T cell repertoires in COVID-19. Profiling relied on immunoSEQ multiplex PCR, and the TCRdb table lists in-frame clones only, not all of them. The repertoire includes 200,000 or so clones, 70% to 90% of them detected once, and 2.1% sits in the top ten. Specimen: peripheral blood. These receptors were taken from a man in his 70s with active or convalescent COVID-19.

This clone was seen once. V gene TRBV5-8 combines with J gene TRBJ1-4, with 8 bases matching TRBD1. The trim removed 4 bases at V and 7 bases at J, leaving 12 bases unmatched. CDR1 and CDR2 from the germline V gene are SGHTS and YDEGEE. The CDR3 contains 16 residues. The CDR3 DNA reads TGTGCCAGCAGCAACAGTCCCGGGACAGGCCCTGAAAAACTGTTTTTT. Its translation: CASSNSPGTGPEKLFF.

J is TRBJ2-7 and V is TRBV10-3, with TRBD1 as a possible D gene (5 bases). The CDR3 loop spans 17 amino acids. V gave up 0 bases and J gave up 0 bases, with 15 bases separating them. The germline V gene encodes CDR1 ENHRY and CDR2 SYGVKD. CDR3 loop: CAISESARADSSYEQYF. In DNA form, the CDR3 reads TGTGCCATCAGTGAGTCGGCGAGAGCAGACAGCTCCTACGAGCAGTACTTC.

The chain links TRBV6-1 to TRBJ2-4, with 12 nucleotides matching TRBD2. Looked up from germline, CDR1 is MNHNS and CDR2 is SASEGT. After removal of 4 bases from V and 0 bases from J, the junction contained 4 bases not matched to a gene. This CDR3 is built from 17 residues. CDR3 bases: TGTGCCAGCAGTGGAAAGGGACTAGCGGGAGCCAAAAACATTCAGTACTTC. Translated: CASSGKGLAGAKNIQYF.

The chain links TRBV30 to TRBJ2-1; the D gene is possibly TRBD1 (5 bases). This CDR3 contains 13 residues. Trimming removed 2 bases at V and 4 bases at J, with 9 bases between. Germline assignment: CDR1 GTSNPN and CDR2 SVGIG (reference sequence). Here the CDR3 reads CAWSPDRYNEQFF. The CDR3 DNA follows: TGTGCCTGGAGTCCCGACAGATACAATGAGCAGTTCTTC.

The chain joins TRBV9 to TRBJ1-5; D uncertain. This CDR3 contains 13 residues. V was cut by 4 bases and J by 6 bases, with 11 bases left in between. Germline V gene data show CDR1 as SGDLS and CDR2 as YYNGEE. In nucleotides, the CDR3 is TGTGCCAGCAGCACCGGCGGCGGTCAGCCCCAGCATTTT. Translating gives CASSTGGGQPQHF.

The CDR3 loop reads CASSSGLVGSSYEQYF. Written as DNA, the CDR3 is TGTGCCAGCAGCTCGGGACTAGTGGGGAGCTCCTACGAGCAGTACTTC. This chain joins TRBV5-5 and TRBJ2-7, with 8 bases lining up with TRBD2. Trimming at V came to 3 bases and at J to 0 bases, leaving 8 bases not matched to a gene. This CDR3 has 16 residues. Germline lookup yields CDR1 SGHKS and CDR2 YYEKEE (reference sequence).

V usage is TRBV6-2 or TRBV6-3 and J usage is TRBJ2-7; no clear D gene. The V end lost 4 bases, the J end lost 1 base, and 11 bases lay between the germline ends. Germline loops: CDR1 MNHEY, CDR2 SVGEGT. CDR3 size: 14 residues. The CDR3 bases are TGTGCCAGCAGTTTGGGCAGTCGATCCTACGAGCAGTACTTC. Protein: CASSLGSRSYEQYF.

This chain uses TRBV6-1 with TRBJ2-1; D gene ambiguous. This CDR3 region has 11 residues. The ends were cut back, 0 bases at V and 9 bases at J, with 3 bases in the middle. In germline, CDR1 is MNHNS, CDR2 SASEGT. Here the CDR3 reads CASSEAAEQFF. In DNA, the CDR3 is TGTGCCAGCAGTGAAGCAGCTGAGCAGTTCTTC.

The chain employs TRBV29-1 and TRBJ2-7; a weak D match, TRBD2 (5 bases). Between the trimmed V and J ends, which lost 6 bases and 3 bases, there was a span of 9 bases. This CDR3 is 11 amino acids long. Germline V gene data show CDR1 as SQVTM and CDR2 as ANQGSEA. The CDR3 loop is CSVAGIYEQYF. DNA of the CDR3: TGCAGCGTCGCCGGGATCTACGAGCAGTACTTC.

The chain employs TRBV2 and TRBJ1-4; no definite D call. V was trimmed by 4 bases and J by 4 bases, leaving 4 bases between them. Germline V gene data show CDR1 as SNHLY and CDR2 as FYNNEI. CDR3 length: 12 amino acids. CDR3 sequence reads: CASSANNEKLFF. The DNA for the CDR3 is TGTGCCAGCAGTGCAAATAATGAAAAACTGTTTTTT. Using reference TRBV2 and TRBJ1-4 for the parts outside the CDR3, the full variable domain is EPEVTQTPSHQVTQMGQEVILRCVPISNHLYFYWYRQILGQKVEFLVSFYNNEISEKSEIFDDQFSVERPDGSNFTLKIRSTKLEDSAMYFCASSANNEKLFFGSGTQLSVL.